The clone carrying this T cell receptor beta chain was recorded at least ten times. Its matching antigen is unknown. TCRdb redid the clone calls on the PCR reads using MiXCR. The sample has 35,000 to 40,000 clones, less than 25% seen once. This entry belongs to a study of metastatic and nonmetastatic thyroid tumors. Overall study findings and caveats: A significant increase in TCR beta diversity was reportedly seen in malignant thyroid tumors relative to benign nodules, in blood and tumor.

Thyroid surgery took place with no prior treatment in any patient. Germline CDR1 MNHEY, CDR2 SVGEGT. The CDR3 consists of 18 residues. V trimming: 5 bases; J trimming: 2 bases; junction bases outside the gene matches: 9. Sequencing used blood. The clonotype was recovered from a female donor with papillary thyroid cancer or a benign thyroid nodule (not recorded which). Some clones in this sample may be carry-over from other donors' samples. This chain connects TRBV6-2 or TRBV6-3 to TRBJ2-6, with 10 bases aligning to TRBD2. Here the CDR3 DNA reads TGTGCCAGCAGTAAGCTAGCGGGAGAAATCCCTGGGGCCAACGTCCTGACTTTC. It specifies CASSKLAGEIPGANVLTF.